Each of the 26 T cell receptor beta chains below was sequenced from the same sample in a study of blood T cells in healthy people across ages. A second about 7 to 12 cycle PCR used barcoded and J-beta primers. TCRdb re-called the 5' RACE reads through MiXCR, storing one row per CDR3 protein. The data contain some 1.6 million distinct CDR3 sequences, about 31% of them singletons. The sample consisted of blood. The receptors here all came from a woman aged 25-40 years in good health.

This clonotype was recorded only once. The V call is TRBV10-3, the J call TRBJ1-5; D is unclear. Per germline, CDR1 ENHRY and CDR2 SYGVKD. This CDR3 contains 12 residues. Trimming removed 3 bases from V and 9 bases from J, with 9 bases in between. For the CDR3, the DNA is TGTGCCATCAGTGACGGACCGAGGCCCCAGCATTTT. Residues: CAISDGPRPQHF.

The V and J genes are TRBV19 and TRBJ1-5, with a weak D call TRBD1 (5 bases). Germline CDR1 reads LNHDA; CDR2 reads SQIVND (reference sequence). V was pared by 7 bases and J by 5 bases, with 18 bases between. The CDR3 covers 15 residues. CDR3 nucleotides: TGTGCCAGTACAAATCAAAGACAGTTCCATCAGCCCCAGCATTTT. It codes for CASTNQRQFHQPQHF.

The count of this clonotype is one. This rearrangement joins TRBV20-1 to TRBJ2-3; D is unresolved. CDR1 and CDR2 (germline): DFQATT, SNEGSKA (reference sequence). The CDR3 contains 13 residues. V gave up 5 bases and J gave up 3 bases, with 12 bases separating them. CDR3 sequence reads: CSADPHSTDTQYF. In nucleotides, the CDR3 is TGCAGTGCTGACCCCCACTCAACAGATACGCAGTATTTT.

V and J are TRBV20-1 and TRBJ1-1; no firm D call. Germline CDR1 DFQATT, CDR2 SNEGSKA (reference sequence). Trimming removed 2 bases from V and 0 bases from J, with 10 bases in between. This CDR3 is 14 amino acids long. This chain's CDR3 is CSARPPGVNTEAFF. The CDR3, as DNA: TGCAGTGCTAGACCTCCTGGGGTGAACACTGAAGCTTTCTTT.

The chain joins TRBV27 to TRBJ2-1, with 11 bases fitting TRBD2. The ends lost 8 bases at V and 0 bases at J; junction bases unmatched: 9. The germline V gene has CDR1 MNHEY and CDR2 SMNVEV (reference sequence). The CDR3 is 17 residues long. CDR3 region: CASDSSGRKSSYNEQFF. The CDR3 DNA follows: TGTGCCAGCGATTCTAGCGGGAGGAAGAGCTCCTACAATGAGCAGTTCTTC.

In DNA form, the CDR3 reads TGTGCCACCAGTGATCAAACCGGGCTGGAGACCCAGTACTTC. It specifies CATSDQTGLETQYF. This rearrangement joins TRBV24-1 to TRBJ2-5; the D is unclear. Trimming took 3 bases from V and 5 from J, leaving 12 bases between them. The germline CDR1 and CDR2 sequences are KGHDR and SFDVKD. There are 14 residues in the CDR3.

This clonotype was seen a handful of times. This chain links TRBV20-1 with TRBJ2-5; tentatively, D is TRBD1 or TRBD2 (5 bases each). V was shortened by 1 base and J by 11 bases, with 14 bases between the two germline ends. The CDR3 covers 12 residues. The germline V gene has CDR1 DFQATT and CDR2 SNEGSKA (reference sequence). DNA for the CDR3: TGCAGTGCTAGAGTTAATAGCAGGGAGCAGTACTTC. Encoded protein: CSARVNSREQYF.

This clonotype has a handful of counts. The rearrangement links TRBV7-2 to TRBJ2-1; tentative D call: TRBD1 (5 bases). Trimming shortened V by 5 bases and J by 7 bases, and 12 bases separated the two germline ends. There are 13 residues in the CDR3. Germline V gene lookup returns CDR1 SGHTA and CDR2 FQGNSA. The CDR3 region has the DNA TGTGCCAGCAGCCCGCCAGGGAAGAATGAGCAGTTCTTC. Amino acids: CASSPPGKNEQFF.

There are a few counts of this clonotype. V is TRBV7-2 and J is TRBJ2-7, with D maybe TRBD2 (6 bases). The CDR3 runs to 15 residues. The ends were cut back, 0 bases at V and 3 bases at J, with 12 bases in the middle. The germline V gene encodes CDR1 SGHTA and CDR2 FQGNSA. CDR3 protein: CASSLAPRRDYEQYF. CDR3 bases: TGTGCCAGCAGCTTAGCCCCGAGGAGGGACTACGAGCAGTACTTC. Variable domain in full (rest from reference TRBV7-2 and TRBJ2-7): GAGVSQSPSNKVTEKGKDVELRCDPISGHTALYWYRQSLGQGLEFLIYFQGNSAPDKSGLPSDRFSAERTGGSVSTLTIQRTQQEDSAVYLCASSLAPRRDYEQYFGPGTRLTVT.

The sample holds a few counts of this clonotype. The chain uses TRBV6-1 and TRBJ1-4, with D unresolved. Per germline, CDR1 MNHNS and CDR2 SASEGT. The CDR3 runs to 16 residues. With 0 bases removed from V and 4 bases from J, the gap between germline ends came to 12 bases. CDR3 protein: CASSEALSGRNEKLFF. The CDR3 DNA follows: TGTGCCAGCAGTGAAGCGCTAAGCGGCCGTAATGAAAAACTGTTTTTT.

The chain recombines TRBV2 with TRBJ2-7, with 8 positions matching TRBD1. Germline-derived CDR1 and CDR2 are SNHLY and FYNNEI. The length of the CDR3 is 14 residues. With 4 bases clipped from V and 3 bases from J, the junction kept 5 bases outside the gene matches. The CDR3 region is CASSGRTGHYEQYF. CDR3 DNA: TGTGCCAGCAGTGGAAGGACAGGGCACTACGAGCAGTACTTC.

The genes are TRBV19 and TRBJ2-1; D remains ambiguous. Between the trimmed V and J ends, which lost 4 bases and 8 bases, there was a span of 15 bases. The CDR3 totals 14 residues. The germline CDR1 and CDR2 sequences are LNHDA and SQIVND (reference sequence). For the CDR3, the DNA is TGTGCCAGTAGTACGGGTGTCGTACCCGATGAGCAGTTCTTC. Amino acids: CASSTGVVPDEQFF.

The chain's CDR3 is CASTDPDYRGQDGYTF. The DNA for the CDR3 is TGTGCCAGCACCGACCCGGACTACAGGGGGCAGGATGGCTACACCTTC. The V call is TRBV12-3 or TRBV12-4, the J call TRBJ1-2; 9 bases match TRBD1. V was clipped by 7 bases and J by 6 bases; unmatched bases: 15. This CDR3 is built from 16 residues.

In its sample, this clonotype was seen a few times. The chain combines TRBV20-1 with TRBJ2-7; 8 positions match TRBD1. Per the germline V gene, CDR1 is DFQATT and CDR2 is SNEGSKA (reference sequence). The CDR3 length is 14 residues. V lost 7 bases to trimming and J lost 0 bases; unmatched junction nucleotides: 8. CDR3 nucleotide sequence: TGCAGTGGACCTGGGACAGGTAGCTCCTACGAGCAGTACTTC. Residues: CSGPGTGSSYEQYF.

This clonotype was recorded a few times. As DNA, the CDR3 is TGTGCCAGCAGTTACGTGGGAGTTGAGCAGTTCTTC. This sequence encodes CASSYVGVEQFF. V gene TRBV6-6 combines with J gene TRBJ2-1; D is perhaps TRBD2 (5 bases). Trimming left V 2 bases short and J 9 bases short, with 8 bases between. Germline loops: CDR1 MNHNY, CDR2 SVGAGI (reference sequence). The CDR3 runs to 12 residues.

This clonotype was seen more than once but under ten times. CDR3 nucleotide sequence: TGCAGTGCTAGAGATCTCACAGGCTATGGCTACACCTTC. It yields the protein CSARDLTGYGYTF. The chain joins TRBV20-1 to TRBJ1-2; maybe TRBD1 (5 bases). From germline, CDR1 is DFQATT and CDR2 SNEGSKA (reference sequence). The CDR3 contains 13 residues. V lost 0 bases, J lost 4 bases, and 9 bases lay in between.

This clonotype showed up many times. The rearrangement uses TRBV28 and TRBJ2-3; D ambiguous. This CDR3 comprises 13 residues. Trimming shortened V by 6 bases and J by 1 base, and 8 bases separated the two germline ends. Per the germline V gene, CDR1 is MDHEN and CDR2 is SYDVKM. As DNA, the CDR3 is TGTGCCAGCAGACCTACAGGCACAGATACGCAGTATTTT. Encoded protein: CASRPTGTDTQYF.

The rearrangement joins TRBV12-3 or TRBV12-4 to TRBJ2-3; 15 bases map to TRBD2. The CDR3 consists of 20 residues. The junction had 17 bases not matched to a gene; V was cut back by 5 bases and J by 5 bases. The CDR3 is CASSLHPGLAGGQLEDTQYF. CDR3 sequence (DNA): TGTGCCAGCAGTCTACACCCCGGACTAGCGGGAGGGCAACTGGAAGATACGCAGTATTTT.

This chain uses TRBV5-1 with TRBJ2-1; 8 bases are a match to TRBD2. V was clipped by 7 bases and J by 8 bases; unmatched bases: 17. In germline, CDR1 is SGHRS, CDR2 YFSETQ. CDR3 length: 16 amino acids. CDR3 nucleotide sequence: TGCGCCAGCGATGCACGCGGGACTAGTTCTATCGATGAGCAGTTCTTC. This sequence encodes CASDARGTSSIDEQFF.

This clonotype was picked up many times. This rearrangement joins TRBV29-1 to TRBJ2-7, with 10 bases matching TRBD2. Germline V gives CDR1 SQVTM, CDR2 ANQGSEA. Losses at the gene ends were 2 bases for V and 7 bases for J; bases not matched to a gene: 5. This CDR3 contains 13 residues. CDR3 region: CSVESSGSREQYF. For the CDR3, the DNA is TGCAGCGTTGAATCTAGCGGGAGTAGAGAGCAGTACTTC.

V is TRBV29-1 and J is TRBJ1-1; D remains ambiguous. The V end lost 7 bases, the J end lost 4 bases, and 7 bases lay between the germline ends. Germline V gene sequence: CDR1 SQVTM, CDR2 ANQGSEA. The CDR3 has 10 amino acids. The CDR3 DNA sequence: TGCAGCGGGGTTCTCACTGAAGCTTTCTTT. This encodes CSGVLTEAFF.

In this sample, this clonotype turned up a few times. CDR3 bases: TGTGCCAGCAGCGCGAGTGGACGGTACTATGGCTACACCTTC. Its translation is CASSASGRYYGYTF. The rearrangement joins TRBV9 to TRBJ1-2, with D hard to call. The V gene's germline CDR1 is SGDLS and CDR2 YYNGEE. The germline V and J ends were trimmed by 3 bases and 3 bases, with 12 bases remaining between them. The CDR3 spans 14 residues. The complete variable domain, with remaining parts taken from reference TRBV9 and TRBJ1-2, reads DSGVTQTPKHLITATGQRVTLRCSPRSGDLSVYWYQQSLDQGLQFLIQYYNGEERAKGNILERFSAQQFPDLHSELNLSSLELGDSALYFCASSASGRYYGYTFGSGTRLTVV.

This clonotype was detected many times. The rearrangement links TRBV20-1 to TRBJ2-7; 9 bases align to TRBD2. The trim removed 0 bases at V and 4 bases at J, leaving 7 bases unmatched. The germline CDR1 and CDR2 sequences are DFQATT and SNEGSKA (reference sequence). The CDR3 spans 15 residues. In DNA form, the CDR3 reads TGCAGTGCTAGAGATGGCGGGAGGGCCTTGTACGAGCAGTACTTC. It is translated as CSARDGGRALYEQYF.

This clonotype was counted between two and nine times. This chain connects TRBV12-3 or TRBV12-4 to TRBJ2-1; D gene ambiguous. This CDR3 spans 12 amino acids. V lost 8 bases to trimming and J lost 9 bases, with 14 bases between them. The CDR3 DNA reads TGTGCCAGCGCCCCTGGTGGACGTGAGCAGTTCTTC. Translation gives CASAPGGREQFF.

Only a few counts were recorded for this clonotype. The chain employs TRBV4-1 and TRBJ2-3; tentative D call: TRBD1 (6 bases). The CDR3 covers 16 residues. CDR1 MGHRA and CDR2 YSYEKL come from the germline V gene. Trimming took off 6 bases at V and 1 base at J, with 17 bases between the two ends. CDR3 nucleotide sequence: TGCGCCAGCAGTCCAAGAGGGGGAGTTCGCACAGATACGCAGTATTTT. It yields the protein CASSPRGGVRTDTQYF.

This sequence joins TRBV5-1 and TRBJ1-2; a possible D gene is TRBD1 (6 bases). CDR1 and CDR2 (germline): SGHRS, YFSETQ. V dropped 0 bases and J dropped 9 bases, with 15 bases sitting between them. The CDR3 is made up of 14 amino acids. The CDR3: CASSLEIGGSSYTF. For the CDR3, the DNA is TGCGCCAGCAGCTTGGAGATAGGGGGTTCAAGCTACACCTTC. The whole variable domain, filled in from reference TRBV5-1 and TRBJ1-2, reads KAGVTQTPRYLIKTRGQQVTLSCSPISGHRSVSWYQQTPGQGLQFLFEYFSETQRNKGNFPGRFSGRQFSNSRSEMNVSTLELGDSALYLCASSLEIGGSSYTFGSGTRLTVV.